This T cell receptor (beta chain) was captured in a study of T cell responses to AZD1222 COVID-19 vaccine. The assay was immunoSEQ multiplex PCR, and TCRdb's table has in-frame clones only and misses some. The sample comprises about 50,000 clones, over 70% of which are singletons, and approximately 15% rests with the top ten. This CDR3 is built from 13 residues. Germline loops: CDR1 GTSNPN, CDR2 SVGIG (reference sequence). Trimming left V 7 bases short and J 8 bases short, with 17 bases between. This material consisted of peripheral blood, taken on day 0 of AZD1222 vaccination. The chain carries TRBV30 and TRBJ2-2; D is possibly TRBD2 (5 bases). The TCR sequence derives from an adult in good health. CDR3 loop: CAYALGRGGELFF. Written as DNA, the CDR3 is TGTGCCTACGCGTTGGGCCGGGGAGGGGAGCTGTTTTTT.